This T cell receptor (beta chain) emerged from a study of esophageal squamous cell carcinoma under preoperative chemotherapy. The wider study: TCR repertoires were profiled from both peripheral blood T cells and tumor-infiltrating lymphocytes. Study-level results: Tumor-infiltrating lymphocytes showed no significant post-chemotherapy TCR diversity increase, unlike peripheral T cells.

The CDR3 is 17 amino acids. Germline CDR1 MNHNS, CDR2 SASEGT. MiXCR, run by TCRdb on the PCR reads, gives a single entry per CDR3 protein. Here the sample spans around 14,000 distinct CDR3 sequences, less than 65% being singletons. As for time point: before preoperative PTX-NDP chemotherapy. Paclitaxel-nedaplatin chemotherapy was given to patients ahead of their surgery. Concerning this clonotype itself: Antigen unknown. A read error may account for a junction end that differs from germline.

The chain employs TRBV6-1 and TRBJ2-4; TRBD2 aligns across 10 bases. The sequence was collected from a human donor with esophageal squamous cell carcinoma. The donor label of this sample is uncertain. Sample collection occurred from a patient given preoperative chemotherapy. The DNA of the CDR3 is TGTGCCAGCAGTGCAAGCGGGGGGGGGAGCGCCAAAAACACTCAGTATTTC. Amino acids: CASSASGGGSAKNTQYF.